Presented here are 27 T cell receptor beta chains from one specimen sequenced in a study of shared clonotypes between healthy human individuals (dated by TCRdb to about 2020). The protocol used for the library was the immunoSEQ multiplex PCR assay. TCRdb carries this immuneACCESS record with in-frame sequences only. Its versions omit some clonotypes, under half of them owing to an unresolved V gene in the studies checked, with the rest unexplained. Counted in this sample were some 470,000 clones; 60% to 85% of them appeared once. The top ten constitute around 13% of the sample. Material: PBMCs. The source is a woman in her thirties or forties in good health. Some clones in this sample may be carry-over from other donors' samples.

The CDR3 DNA reads as TGTGCCAGCAGTGTCAGGGGCTACGAGCAGTACTTC. Protein sequence: CASSVRGYEQYF. The gene calls are TRBV28 and TRBJ2-7, with D possibly TRBD1 on 6 matching bases. Per the germline V gene, CDR1 is MDHEN and CDR2 is SYDVKM. V lost 5 bases and J 3 bases, leaving 8 bases between the germline ends. The CDR3 spans 12 residues.

V and J are TRBV11-3 and TRBJ2-2; D possibly corresponds to TRBD1 (6 bases). Germline CDR1 SGHNT, CDR2 YENEEA. Trimming pared 1 base from V and 2 bases from J, leaving 8 bases between. The CDR3 is made up of 15 amino acids. The CDR3 loop reads CASSLARGNTGELFF. The CDR3, as DNA: TGTGCCAGCAGCTTAGCCAGGGGTAACACCGGGGAGCTGTTTTTT.

This chain joins TRBV7-6 and TRBJ2-7, with TRBD2 matching 7 bases. Germline trimming cut 0 bases from V and 4 bases from J; bases unmatched to any gene: 9. CDR3 size: 16 residues. In germline, CDR1 is SGHVS, CDR2 FNYEAQ. CDR3 DNA sequence: TGTGCCAGCAGCTTAGCTAGTGCTAGCGGTTATTACGAGCAGTACTTC. Translating gives CASSLASASGYYEQYF.

The chain is built from TRBV7-8 and TRBJ2-7, with D possibly being TRBD1 (5 bases). Between the trimmed V and J ends, which lost 1 base and 3 bases, there was a span of 16 bases. Germline-derived CDR1 and CDR2 are SGHVS and FQNEAQ. This CDR3 comprises 16 residues. In DNA, the CDR3 is TGTGCCAGCAGCTTAGGGTGGGCAGGGAAACTCTACGAGCAGTACTTC. This codes for CASSLGWAGKLYEQYF.

This clone has more than one count but fewer than ten. The identical CDR3 is also encoded by other nucleotide sequences in the sample. The chain combines TRBV18 with TRBJ2-5; D is undetermined. Trimming pared 3 bases from V and 5 bases from J, leaving 7 bases between. This CDR3 has 12 residues. Germline-derived CDR1 and CDR2 are KGHSH and LQKENI. This chain's CDR3 is CASSPSQETQYF. The CDR3 nucleotides read TGTGCCAGCTCACCCTCGCAGGAGACCCAGTACTTC.

J is TRBJ2-3 and V is TRBV7-2; 13 bases are shared with TRBD2. The CDR3 sequence is 17 residues long. Unmatched junction bases numbered 5, after V lost 4 bases and J lost 1 base. The germline V gene encodes CDR1 SGHTA and CDR2 FQGNSA. This CDR3 is CASSSLGTSGGTDTQYF. The CDR3, as DNA: TGTGCCAGCAGCTCCCTCGGGACTAGCGGGGGCACAGATACGCAGTATTTT.

As regards this clone: A much larger clone lies one base from this, so it may be a read error. The sample carries other DNA sequences with the same CDR3. The chain links TRBV28 to TRBJ2-7; a weak D match, TRBD2 (6 bases). The germline CDR1 and CDR2 sequences are MDHEN and SYDVKM. V lost 6 bases, J lost 3 bases, and 21 bases lay in between. The CDR3 totals 16 residues. The CDR3 loop is CASRSAWAGTYYEQYF. CDR3 nucleotide sequence: TGTGCCAGCAGGTCTGCATGGGCAGGGACTTACTACGAGCAGTACTTC. Complete variable domain (other parts from reference TRBV28 and TRBJ2-7): DVKVTQSSRYLVKRTGEKVFLECVQDMDHENMFWYRQDPGLGLRLIYFSYDVKMKEKGDIPEGYSVSREKKERFSLILESASTNQTSMYLCASRSAWAGTYYEQYFGPGTRLTVT.

V usage is TRBV7-2 and J usage is TRBJ2-7; D possibly corresponds to TRBD1 (5 bases). Per the germline V gene, CDR1 is SGHTA and CDR2 is FQGNSA. The CDR3 spans 15 residues. The V gene lost 5 bases and the J gene lost 7 bases, with 21 bases spanning the gap. This chain's CDR3 is CASSPQPGSLGEQYF. As DNA, the CDR3 is TGTGCCAGCAGCCCTCAGCCAGGGTCCCTAGGAGAGCAGTACTTC.

This clone came up many times. V is TRBV19 and J is TRBJ2-5; D is unresolved. Germline CDR1 LNHDA, CDR2 SQIVND (reference sequence). This CDR3 is built from 13 residues. The V end lost 7 bases, the J end lost 4 bases, and 13 bases lay between the germline ends. CDR3 in amino acids: CASTPPGGETQYF. CDR3 DNA sequence: TGTGCCAGTACCCCCCCCGGCGGAGAGACCCAGTACTTC.

The chain employs TRBV28 and TRBJ1-4, with D maybe TRBD1 (6 bases). V was cut by 4 bases and J by 0 bases, with 15 bases left in between. CDR1 and CDR2 (germline): MDHEN, SYDVKM. The CDR3 is 17 residues long. CDR3 DNA sequence: TGTGCCAGCAGTTCCACAACAGGGCTTGCAACTAATGAAAAACTGTTTTTT. Amino acid sequence: CASSSTTGLATNEKLFF.

The V gene is TRBV7-8, the J gene TRBJ2-1; D is possibly TRBD2 (5 bases). The V gene's germline CDR1 is SGHVS and CDR2 FQNEAQ. V was clipped by 0 bases and J by 8 bases, with 14 bases between them. The CDR3 spans 15 residues. CDR3 amino acids: CASSLASTSDHEQFF. The CDR3 coding sequence is TGTGCCAGCAGCTTAGCGTCCACTAGTGACCATGAGCAGTTCTTC.

For the CDR3, the DNA is TGCGCCAGCAGCCTCGGGACTAAAGAGACCCAGTACTTC. This translates into CASSLGTKETQYF. The chain uses TRBV5-1 and TRBJ2-5; 7 nucleotides agree with TRBD2. The CDR3 totals 13 residues. V lost 4 bases to trimming and J lost 3 bases; unmatched junction nucleotides: 3. The V gene's germline CDR1 is SGHRS and CDR2 YFSETQ.

This clone came up a few times. This sequence joins TRBV5-1 and TRBJ1-3; D gene ambiguous. The germline CDR1 and CDR2 sequences are SGHRS and YFSETQ. The length of the CDR3 is 13 residues. Trimming cost V 4 bases and J 0 bases, with 5 bases left between them. CDR3 protein: CASSPSSGNTIYF. The CDR3 nucleotides read TGCGCCAGCAGCCCGAGCTCTGGAAACACCATATATTTT. The whole variable domain, filled in from reference TRBV5-1 and TRBJ1-3, reads KAGVTQTPRYLIKTRGQQVTLSCSPISGHRSVSWYQQTPGQGLQFLFEYFSETQRNKGNFPGRFSGRQFSNSRSEMNVSTLELGDSALYLCASSPSSGNTIYFGEGSWLTVV.

This chain uses TRBV28 with TRBJ2-7, with D possibly being TRBD1 or TRBD2 (6 bases each). From germline, CDR1 is MDHEN and CDR2 SYDVKM. There are 17 residues in the CDR3. Trimming pared 4 bases from V and 0 bases from J, leaving 19 bases between. CDR3 residues: CASSSIGGRGDSYEQYF. DNA of the CDR3: TGTGCCAGCAGTTCCATTGGGGGGCGAGGGGACTCCTACGAGCAGTACTTC.

The chain couples TRBV11-3 to TRBJ2-3; D not resolved. The V and J ends lost 8 bases and 2 bases respectively, with 11 bases between them. The germline V gene has CDR1 SGHNT and CDR2 YENEEA. The CDR3 totals 13 residues. In DNA form, the CDR3 reads TGTGCCAGCCCAGTAGCTCCCACAGATACGCAGTATTTT. It codes for CASPVAPTDTQYF.

This rearrangement joins TRBV7-9 to TRBJ2-1, with D perhaps TRBD2 (6 bases). CDR3 length equals 13 residues. Trimming left V 6 bases short and J 8 bases short, with 14 bases between. Germline V lookup: CDR1 SEHNR, CDR2 FQNEAQ (reference sequence). In DNA, the CDR3 is TGTGCCAGCAGGGGCGGGATGAGGTATGAGCAGTTCTTC. Encoded protein: CASRGGMRYEQFF.

This clone was counted a single time. The gene calls are TRBV5-1 and TRBJ2-1, with TRBD2 matching 9 bases. Germline CDR1 is SGHRS and CDR2 is YFSETQ. The CDR3 is 16 amino acids. With 0 bases clipped from V and 4 bases from J, the junction kept 5 bases outside the gene matches. The DNA for the CDR3 is TGCGCCAGCAGCTTGGCCAGTGCGGGAGGGTACAATGAGCAGTTCTTC. It specifies CASSLASAGGYNEQFF.

This sequence joins TRBV19 and TRBJ2-7; 7 nucleotides align to TRBD1. Germline CDR1 is LNHDA and CDR2 is SQIVND (reference sequence). The V segment lost 3 bases and the J segment 0 bases; nucleotides outside the gene matches: 5. This CDR3 contains 15 residues. In DNA, the CDR3 is TGTGCCAGTAGTATGGGACAGATATTCTCCTACGAGCAGTACTTC. Translation: CASSMGQIFSYEQYF.

The chain combines TRBV7-2 with TRBJ2-4; perhaps TRBD1 as D (5 bases). V lost 7 bases, J lost 2 bases, and 12 bases lay in between. The V gene's germline CDR1 is SGHTA and CDR2 FQGNSA. The CDR3 has 14 residues. CDR3 sequence (DNA): TGTGCCAGCACCATTCAGGGTTCCAAAAACATTCAGTACTTC. Translating it yields CASTIQGSKNIQYF.

CDR3 loop: CASRWSLADSYEQYF. CDR3 DNA sequence: TGTGCCAGCAGGTGGTCCCTAGCGGACTCCTACGAGCAGTACTTC. The rearrangement links TRBV6-6 to TRBJ2-7; 7 bases line up with TRBD2. This CDR3 has 15 residues. V lost 6 bases to trimming and J lost 0 bases; unmatched junction nucleotides: 8. Germline CDR1 reads MNHNY; CDR2 reads SVGAGI (reference sequence).

This clone was picked up many times. The V gene is TRBV28, the J gene TRBJ1-5, with TRBD1 identical over 9 bases. The CDR3 is 15 residues long. The ends lost 5 bases at V and 3 bases at J; junction bases unmatched: 5. Germline CDR1 reads MDHEN; CDR2 reads SYDVKM. Here the CDR3 reads CASSTGGDSNQPQHF. CDR3 bases: TGTGCCAGCAGTACAGGGGGCGATTCCAATCAGCCCCAGCATTTT.

The V gene is TRBV30, the J gene TRBJ1-5; D possibly corresponds to TRBD1 (5 bases). The CDR3 length is 15 residues. V gave up 1 base and J gave up 5 bases, with 15 bases separating them. Germline V lookup: CDR1 GTSNPN, CDR2 SVGIG (reference sequence). DNA for the CDR3: TGTGCCTGGAGTGGGGGGATCCTTGGGGATCAGCCCCAGCATTTT. Protein sequence: CAWSGGILGDQPQHF.

In its sample, this clone was seen many times. The rearrangement links TRBV11-2 to TRBJ2-1; D remains ambiguous. Germline V gene lookup returns CDR1 SGHAT and CDR2 FQNNGV. V gave up 1 base and J gave up 4 bases, with 11 bases separating them. The CDR3 runs 15 residues. CDR3 loop: CASSLAPTGYNEQFF. CDR3 nucleotide sequence: TGTGCCAGCAGCTTAGCACCCACCGGATACAATGAGCAGTTCTTC.

A note on this clone: A junction end diverges from the germline sequence, so it may reflect a read error. The chain couples TRBV28 to TRBJ2-5; D is unclear. The CDR3 has 13 residues. CDR1 is MDHEN and CDR2 is SYDVKM in the germline V gene. In nucleotides, the CDR3 is TGTGCCAGCGGTTTAAACGGTCGAGAGACCCAGTACTTC. Residues: CASGLNGRETQYF.

The chain employs TRBV4-1 and TRBJ2-7, with 7 bases that match TRBD1. This CDR3 spans 17 amino acids. Germline V lookup: CDR1 MGHRA, CDR2 YSYEKL. The J segment lost 2 bases and the V segment lost 4 bases, leaving 14 bases of the junction unmatched. CDR3 amino acids: CASSPLLRGPNPYEQYF. In DNA form, the CDR3 reads TGCGCCAGCAGCCCCCTCCTGAGGGGGCCAAACCCCTACGAGCAGTACTTC.

V and J are TRBV4-2 and TRBJ2-2; 8 bases match TRBD1. Germline-derived CDR1 and CDR2 are LGHNA and YNFKEQ. The CDR3 length is 18 residues. With 2 bases clipped from V and 1 base from J, the junction kept 9 bases outside the gene matches. CDR3 sequence reads: CASSQRRTGTGNTGELFF. CDR3 nucleotide sequence: TGTGCCAGCAGCCAACGCCGCACCGGGACAGGGAACACCGGGGAGCTGTTTTTT.

V is TRBV7-9 and J is TRBJ1-1, with D perhaps TRBD1 (5 bases). V was trimmed by 0 bases and J by 1 base, leaving 9 bases between them. The CDR3 runs 15 residues. CDR1 SEHNR and CDR2 FQNEAQ come from the germline V gene (reference sequence). CDR3: CASSLARGENTEAFF. The CDR3 nucleotides read TGTGCCAGCAGCTTAGCGCGGGGCGAGAACACTGAAGCTTTCTTT. The variable domain in full, completed from reference TRBV7-9 and TRBJ1-1, reads DTGVSQNPRHKITKRGQNVTFRCDPISEHNRLYWYRQTLGQGPEFLTYFQNEAQLEKSRLLSDRFSAERPKGSFSTLEIQRTEQGDSAMYLCASSLARGENTEAFFGQGTRLTVV.